This paragraph covers one T cell receptor (beta chain) sequence. This PCR relied on a set of 60 Vbeta primers and 13 Jbeta primers. Here immunoSEQ multiplex PCR was the method, and the copy in TCRdb shows in-frame clones only, minus some. The sample lists 100,000 to 150,000 clones, under 85% occurring once. V lost 0 bases, J lost 5 bases, and 8 bases stayed unmatched. Germline V gene lookup returns CDR1 MGHRA and CDR2 YSYEKL. The CDR3 totals 17 residues. The source of the sample is a study of cytomegalovirus exposure and HLA in healthy donors. The chain employs TRBV4-1 and TRBJ2-3; 10 bases align to TRBD2. The sequenced sample was PBMCs. The TCR originated in a woman aged 40 to 50 in good health and CMV-seropositive. CDR3 coding DNA: TGCGCCAGCAGCCAAGAACCAGCGGGAGGGCCAGGAGATACGCAGTATTTT. Its translation is CASSQEPAGGPGDTQYF.